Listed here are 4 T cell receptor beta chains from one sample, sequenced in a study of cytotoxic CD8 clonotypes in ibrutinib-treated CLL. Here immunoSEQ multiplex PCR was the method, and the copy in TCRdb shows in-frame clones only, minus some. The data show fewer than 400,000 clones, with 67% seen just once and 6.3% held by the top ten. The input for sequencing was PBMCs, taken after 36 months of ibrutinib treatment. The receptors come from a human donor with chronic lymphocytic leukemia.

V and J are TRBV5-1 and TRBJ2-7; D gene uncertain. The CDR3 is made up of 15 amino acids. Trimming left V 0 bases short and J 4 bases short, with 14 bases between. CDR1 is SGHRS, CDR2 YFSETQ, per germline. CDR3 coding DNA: TGCGCCAGCAGCTTGGGGGCCGATCTTCAGTACGAGCAGTACTTC. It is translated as CASSLGADLQYEQYF.

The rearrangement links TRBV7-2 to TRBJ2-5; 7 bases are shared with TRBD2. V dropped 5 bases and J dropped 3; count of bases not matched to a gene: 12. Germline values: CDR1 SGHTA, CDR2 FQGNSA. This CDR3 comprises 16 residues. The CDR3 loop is CASSHPRGDYEETQYF. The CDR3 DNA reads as TGTGCCAGCAGCCACCCCCGCGGGGACTATGAAGAGACCCAGTACTTC.

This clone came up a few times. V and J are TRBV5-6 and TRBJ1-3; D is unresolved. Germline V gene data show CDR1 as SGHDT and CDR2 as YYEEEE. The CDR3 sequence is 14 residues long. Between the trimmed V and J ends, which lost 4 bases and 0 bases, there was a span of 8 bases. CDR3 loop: CASSGGSSGNTIYF. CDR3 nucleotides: TGTGCCAGCAGCGGTGGGTCCTCTGGAAACACCATATATTTT.

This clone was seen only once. The CDR3 protein is CASSQVRDRVSDTQYF. CDR3 bases: TGCGCCAGCAGCCAAGTACGGGACAGGGTATCAGATACGCAGTATTTT. The chain employs TRBV4-1 and TRBJ2-3; 9 bases line up with TRBD1. Per the germline V gene, CDR1 is MGHRA and CDR2 is YSYEKL. The CDR3 consists of 16 residues. V dropped 1 base and J dropped 4; count of bases not matched to a gene: 6.